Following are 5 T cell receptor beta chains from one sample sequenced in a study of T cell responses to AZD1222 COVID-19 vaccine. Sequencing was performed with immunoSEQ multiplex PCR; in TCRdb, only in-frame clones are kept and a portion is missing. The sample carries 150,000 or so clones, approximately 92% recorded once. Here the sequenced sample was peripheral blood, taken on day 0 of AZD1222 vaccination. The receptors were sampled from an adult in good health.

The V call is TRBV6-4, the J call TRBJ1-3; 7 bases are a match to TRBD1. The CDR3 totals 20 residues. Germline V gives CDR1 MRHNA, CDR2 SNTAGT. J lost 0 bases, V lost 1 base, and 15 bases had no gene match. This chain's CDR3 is CASSDFRDRPEPSSGNTIYF. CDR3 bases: TGTGCCAGCAGTGACTTCCGGGACAGACCTGAGCCCAGCTCTGGAAACACCATATATTTT.

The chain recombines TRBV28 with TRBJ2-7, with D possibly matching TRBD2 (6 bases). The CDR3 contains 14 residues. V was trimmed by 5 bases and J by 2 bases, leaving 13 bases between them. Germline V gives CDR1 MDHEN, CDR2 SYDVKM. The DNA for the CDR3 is TGTGCCAGCAGTATGCGGGACTCAACCTACGAGCAGTACTTC. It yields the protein CASSMRDSTYEQYF.

DNA for the CDR3: TGTGCCAGCAGTTTTGGGCTACAAGAGACCCAGTACTTC. Translating it yields CASSFGLQETQYF. The chain recombines TRBV27 with TRBJ2-5; no firm D call. Trimming pared 3 bases from V and 2 bases from J, leaving 7 bases between. CDR1 is MNHEY and CDR2 is SMNVEV in the germline V gene (reference sequence). The CDR3 loop spans 13 amino acids.

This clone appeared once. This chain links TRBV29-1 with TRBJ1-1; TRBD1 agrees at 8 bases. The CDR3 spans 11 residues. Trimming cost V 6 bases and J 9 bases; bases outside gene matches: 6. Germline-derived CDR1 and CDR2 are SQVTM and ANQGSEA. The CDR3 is CSVDRDRQAFF. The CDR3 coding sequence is TGCAGCGTCGATCGGGACAGGCAAGCTTTCTTT.

In DNA, the CDR3 is TGCGCCAGCAGTGAAGACAACCGGAGGGCCTACGAGCAGTACTTC. Protein sequence: CASSEDNRRAYEQYF. The chain recombines TRBV10-2 with TRBJ2-7; maybe TRBD2 (6 bases). Trimming removed 3 bases at V and 2 bases at J, with 14 bases between. The germline V gene has CDR1 WSHSY and CDR2 SAAADI. The CDR3 is 15 residues long.